A single sample gave rise to the 32 T cell receptor beta chains below, sequenced in a study of metastatic and nonmetastatic thyroid tumors. Patients were all untreated before their thyroid surgery. TCRdb re-called the PCR reads through MiXCR. The sample has around 21,000 clones, about 16% seen once. The sequencing sample was made of blood. The receptors were gathered from a male donor with papillary thyroid cancer or a benign thyroid nodule (not recorded which). Some clones in this sample may be carry-over from other donors' samples.

This clone was seen at least ten times. V is TRBV7-8 and J is TRBJ2-7; 8 bases are a match to TRBD2. After removal of 2 bases from V and 6 bases from J, the junction contained 9 bases not matched to a gene. The CDR3 spans 15 residues. The germline CDR1 and CDR2 sequences are SGHVS and FQNEAQ. CDR3 region: CASSLLAGTAREQYF. CDR3 in DNA: TGTGCCAGCAGCTTATTAGCGGGAACAGCACGCGAGCAGTACTTC.

In this sample, this clone turned up many times. A much larger clone lies a single base off, so this may be a read error. J is TRBJ2-7 and V is TRBV6-1, with 8 bases lining up with TRBD1. CDR3 length equals 16 residues. The V gene's germline CDR1 is MNHNS and CDR2 SASEGT. The CDR3 nucleotides are TGTGCCGGCAGTGTGGGACAGGCAAGGAGCTCCTACGAGCAGTACTTC. It codes for CAGSVGQARSSYEQYF.

This clone showed up many times. The V call is TRBV20-1, the J call TRBJ1-1; tentative D call: TRBD1 (5 bases). The germline V and J ends were trimmed by 6 bases and 7 bases, with 21 bases remaining between them. Germline V CDR1 and CDR2: DFQATT, SNEGSKA (reference sequence). The CDR3 totals 14 residues. The CDR3 bases are TGCAGTGCCCGAAGCCGGGACGGTTGGATTGAAGCTTTCTTT. It codes for CSARSRDGWIEAFF.

Turning to this clone: Since the CDR3 does not end with the conserved phenylalanine or tryptophan, this likely comes from a read error. Because the CDR3's place on the DNA is in doubt, the DNA is left out and the CDR3 is given as listed by TCRdb. The chain combines TRBV19 with TRBJ2-7; the table names TRBD1, a call not compared with the DNA. Counting both end residues, the CDR3 totals 15 amino acids. CDR1 LNHDA and CDR2 SQIVND come from the germline V gene (reference sequence). The CDR3 sequence is CASSIGTGLTYEHYI.

The J gene is TRBJ2-7, the V gene TRBV20-1; 10 bases align to TRBD2. The CDR3 has 13 amino acids. Per the germline V gene, CDR1 is DFQATT and CDR2 is SNEGSKA (reference sequence). Unmatched junction bases numbered 5, after V lost 6 bases and J lost 3 bases. The CDR3 spells CSARRTSGYEQYF. CDR3 sequence (DNA): TGCAGTGCAAGACGGACTAGCGGCTACGAGCAGTACTTC.

This clone was counted ten times or more. V gene TRBV20-1 combines with J gene TRBJ2-3; D could derive from TRBD1 or TRBD2 (7 bases each). The CDR3 sequence is 15 residues long. Germline CDR1 is DFQATT and CDR2 is SNEGSKA (reference sequence). With 6 bases removed from V and 7 bases from J, the gap between germline ends came to 23 bases. The CDR3 DNA reads as TGCAGTGCCCCAGGGGGGGGGAGGGCACTACATACGCAGTATTTT. Protein product: CSAPGGGRALHTQYF.

In DNA form, the CDR3 reads TGTGCCAGCAAGGTGTGGGGGGGCCAGAAAAATGAGCAGTTCTTC. Amino acid sequence: CASKVWGGQKNEQFF. The chain employs TRBV28 and TRBJ2-1, with D perhaps matching TRBD2 (7 bases). The CDR3 sequence is 15 residues long. CDR1 MDHEN and CDR2 SYDVKM come from the germline V gene. V shed 7 bases and J shed 7 bases, with 20 bases lying between them.

Judged by abundance, this clone is medium-sized. The chain is built from TRBV6-1 and TRBJ1-2; TRBD1 matches at 7 bases. After removal of 4 bases from V and 8 bases from J, the junction contained 13 bases not matched to a gene. Germline V lookup: CDR1 MNHNS, CDR2 SASEGT. The CDR3 is 15 amino acids. CDR3 nucleotides: TGTGCCAGCAGTGGGCCCCCGGGACAGAGTAAAGGCTACACCTTC. As protein: CASSGPPGQSKGYTF.

This clone is labeled medium-sized (0.01 to 0.1%). The gene calls are TRBV2 and TRBJ2-7; D is possibly TRBD2 (5 bases). With 11 bases removed from V and 3 bases from J, the gap between germline ends came to 11 bases. Per the germline V gene, CDR1 is SNHLY and CDR2 is FYNNEI. The CDR3 consists of 11 residues. The CDR3 sequence is CAGREYYEQYF. DNA for the CDR3: TGTGCCGGCCGGGAATACTACGAGCAGTACTTC.

This clone occurred many times. V gene TRBV20-1 combines with J gene TRBJ2-1; 11 bases are shared with TRBD2. This CDR3 comprises 15 residues. Trimming at V came to 0 bases and at J to 6 bases, leaving 4 bases not matched to a gene. Per the germline V gene, CDR1 is DFQATT and CDR2 is SNEGSKA (reference sequence). The CDR3 coding sequence is TGCAGTGCTAGAGAACTAGCGGGAGAGAGCAATGAGCAGTTCTTC. It specifies CSARELAGESNEQFF.

This clone was recorded a few times. V usage is TRBV6-5 and J usage is TRBJ2-7, with 11 bases fitting TRBD2. CDR1 is MNHEY, CDR2 SVGAGI, per germline. V was pared by 4 bases and J by 3 bases, with 5 bases of the junction left unmatched. This CDR3 spans 15 amino acids. The CDR3 reads CASSFLAGGNYEQYF. CDR3 sequence (DNA): TGTGCCAGCAGTTTCCTAGCGGGAGGAAACTACGAGCAGTACTTC.

V and J are TRBV4-2 and TRBJ1-3; D is uncertain. Germline CDR1 reads LGHNA; CDR2 reads YNFKEQ. This CDR3 contains 20 residues. Trimming stripped 5 bases from V and 2 bases from J, with 28 bases between. The CDR3 region has the DNA TGTGCCAGCAGCAAGCCCCTCGGGATTGCAGAACAAGGGCCTGGAAACACCATATATTTT. Translation gives CASSKPLGIAEQGPGNTIYF.

This clone was detected many times. This chain uses TRBV4-1 with TRBJ1-5, with no clear D. This CDR3 spans 15 amino acids. V lost 6 bases, J lost 0 bases, and 12 bases lay in between. Germline lookup yields CDR1 MGHRA and CDR2 YSYEKL. Here the CDR3 reads CASSIDPYSNQPQHF. CDR3 coding DNA: TGCGCCAGCAGTATCGACCCGTATAGCAATCAGCCCCAGCATTTT.

This clone was detected a few times. This chain uses TRBV6-5 with TRBJ1-1, with D unclear. The V end was cut by 4 bases, the J end by 5 bases, with 11 bases between. The length of the CDR3 is 13 residues. Germline assignment: CDR1 MNHEY and CDR2 SVGAGI. CDR3 nucleotides: TGTGCCAGCAGTTCCTCTGGAGTTACTGAAGCTTTCTTT. Its translation is CASSSSGVTEAFF.

The chain combines TRBV10-1 with TRBJ2-5, with D perhaps TRBD1 (6 bases). CDR3 length: 16 residues. The V and J ends lost 2 bases and 5 bases respectively, with 18 bases between them. Germline V gene sequence: CDR1 WNHNN, CDR2 SYGVQD (reference sequence). CDR3 sequence reads: CASSEGTGSRGETQYF. In DNA, the CDR3 is TGCGCCAGCAGTGAGGGTACAGGGTCGCGCGGCGAGACCCAGTACTTC.

This clone came up a few times. This sequence may be a read error, since a much larger clone differs from it by one base. The chain employs TRBV14 and TRBJ1-5; D possibly corresponds to TRBD1 (6 bases). Germline V gives CDR1 SGHDN, CDR2 FVKESK. The CDR3 is made up of 13 amino acids. The CDR3 loop reads CACSRTGLQPQHF. The CDR3 DNA reads TGTGCCTGCAGCAGAACAGGGCTTCAGCCCCAGCATTTT.

This clone is medium-sized (0.01 to 0.1%). V is TRBV27 and J is TRBJ1-3, with D possibly matching TRBD1 (6 bases). The V end lost 6 bases, the J end lost 1 base, and 10 bases lay between the germline ends. There are 14 residues in the CDR3. CDR1 MNHEY and CDR2 SMNVEV come from the germline V gene (reference sequence). The CDR3: CASRNRASGNTIYF. The CDR3 coding sequence is TGTGCCAGCAGAAACAGGGCTTCTGGAAACACCATATATTTT.

By sample fraction, this clone is medium-sized. The chain combines TRBV6-4 with TRBJ1-6, with D hard to call. The CDR3 totals 13 residues. Trimming pared 2 bases from V and 7 bases from J, leaving 6 bases between. Germline CDR1 reads MRHNA; CDR2 reads SNTAGT. CDR3 protein: CASSDRENSPLHF. The DNA for the CDR3 is TGTGCCAGCAGTGACAGGGAGAATTCACCCCTCCACTTT.

The chain recombines TRBV20-1 with TRBJ2-1, with a tentative D call TRBD2 (6 bases). The V and J ends lost 4 bases and 3 bases respectively, with 16 bases between them. The CDR3 has 15 amino acids. Germline loops: CDR1 DFQATT, CDR2 SNEGSKA (reference sequence). Written as DNA, the CDR3 is TGCAGTGCTACCGCGGGATACGGGGTCTACAATGAGCAGTTCTTC. Translation gives CSATAGYGVYNEQFF.

This clone appeared many times. The J gene is TRBJ2-5, the V gene TRBV6-5; maybe TRBD1 (6 bases). The CDR3 consists of 19 residues. Trimming took 0 bases from V and 2 from J, leaving 22 bases between them. Germline V CDR1 and CDR2: MNHEY, SVGAGI. The CDR3 nucleotides read TGTGCCAGCAGTTACTCGTACTCGTTGGGGGCTGAGCATCAAGAGACCCAGTACTTC. It specifies CASSYSYSLGAEHQETQYF.

The chain carries TRBV11-3 and TRBJ1-2, with D possibly TRBD1 on 5 matching bases. CDR1 and CDR2 from the germline V gene are SGHNT and YENEEA. The CDR3 is 12 amino acids. The V gene lost 10 bases and the J gene lost 2 bases, with 11 bases spanning the gap. The CDR3 DNA follows: TGTGCCATCATCCGGGACAACTATGGCTACACCTTC. It specifies CAIIRDNYGYTF.

Many counts were recorded for this clone. This chain joins TRBV19 and TRBJ2-3, with TRBD2 matching over 7 bases. V lost 1 base and J lost 3; bases outside the gene matches: 7. The length of the CDR3 is 16 residues. The germline V gene encodes CDR1 LNHDA and CDR2 SQIVND (reference sequence). In DNA form, the CDR3 reads TGTGCCAGTAGTATAGGAGTGGCGGGAGCGACAGATACGCAGTATTTT. This encodes CASSIGVAGATDTQYF. Full variable domain (missing parts from reference TRBV19 and TRBJ2-3): DGGITQSPKYLFRKEGQNVTLSCEQNLNHDAMYWYRQDPGQGLRLIYYSQIVNDFQKGDIAEGYSVSREKKESFPLTVTSAQKNPTAFYLCASSIGVAGATDTQYFGPGTRLTVL.

The table lists this clone with many counts. The chain recombines TRBV7-9 with TRBJ2-1, with 12 bases fitting TRBD2. The germline V gene encodes CDR1 SEHNR and CDR2 FQNEAQ (reference sequence). Trimming removed 6 bases from V and 6 bases from J; junction bases left unmatched: 0. The CDR3 is 13 amino acids. The CDR3 DNA reads as TGTGCCAGCAGACTAGCGGGAGGCAATGAGCAGTTCTTC. Encoded protein: CASRLAGGNEQFF.

This clone was seen at least ten times. The chain combines TRBV11-2 with TRBJ2-7; 11 bases match TRBD1. Unmatched junction bases numbered 7, after V lost 5 bases and J lost 4 bases. Looked up from germline, CDR1 is SGHAT and CDR2 is FQNNGV. The CDR3 loop spans 15 amino acids. CDR3 loop: CASSQTGTGGYEQYF. The DNA for the CDR3 is TGTGCCAGCAGCCAGACCGGGACAGGGGGTTACGAGCAGTACTTC. The full variable domain, its missing parts supplied by reference TRBV11-2 and TRBJ2-7, is EAGVAQSPRYKIIEKRQSVAFWCNPISGHATLYWYQQILGQGPKLLIQFQNNGVVDDSQLPKDRFSAERLKGVDSTLKIQPAKLEDSAVYLCASSQTGTGGYEQYFGPGTRLTVT.

At least ten counts were recorded for this clone. This CDR3 is CASSHPIGLAGGAGVQYF. CDR3 bases: TGTGCCAGCAGTCATCCTATAGGACTAGCGGGGGGGGCGGGTGTTCAGTACTTC. The rearrangement uses TRBV28 and TRBJ2-4; 15 bases map to TRBD2. The CDR3 extends over 18 amino acids. Germline V gene data show CDR1 as MDHEN and CDR2 as SYDVKM. V shed 5 bases and J 11 bases; nucleotides not matched to a gene: 16.

A word on this clone: Germline and junction disagree at one end, which may indicate a read error. The rearrangement links TRBV20-1 to TRBJ2-7; TRBD2 is a possible D gene (6 bases). The CDR3 length is 15 residues. Per germline, CDR1 DFQATT and CDR2 SNEGSKA (reference sequence). This chain's CDR3 is CSARTTLGDFYERYF. The CDR3 DNA reads TGCAGTGCTAGAACTACCCTAGGGGACTTCTACGAGCGGTACTTC.

The J gene is TRBJ2-7, the V gene TRBV20-1; TRBD1 matches 7 bases. The CDR3 totals 13 residues. Per the germline V gene, CDR1 is DFQATT and CDR2 is SNEGSKA (reference sequence). Unmatched junction bases numbered 4, after V lost 2 bases and J lost 3 bases. CDR3 nucleotides: TGCAGTGCTAGATCTTCAGGGGGCTACGAGCAGTACTTC. It is translated as CSARSSGGYEQYF.

This clone was detected only a few times. The chain links TRBV10-1 to TRBJ2-3; D might be TRBD1 or TRBD2, each matching 6 bases. Germline CDR1 WNHNN, CDR2 SYGVQD (reference sequence). With 3 bases removed from V and 5 bases from J, the gap between germline ends came to 18 bases. The CDR3 totals 16 residues. CDR3 coding DNA: TGCGCCAGCAGTGAAATAGTTGGAGGGGGTGGAGATACGCAGTATTTT. It yields the protein CASSEIVGGGGDTQYF.

V gene TRBV7-8 combines with J gene TRBJ2-7, with 7 bases aligning to TRBD2. Germline V lookup: CDR1 SGHVS, CDR2 FQNEAQ. V lost 4 bases to trimming and J lost 7 bases; unmatched junction nucleotides: 7. The CDR3 loop spans 13 amino acids. DNA of the CDR3: TGTGCCAGCAGCTCGTCCCCGGGACTAGAGCAGTACTTC. It yields the protein CASSSSPGLEQYF.

This clone is labeled as medium-sized. The chain uses TRBV6-1 and TRBJ2-7; no clear D gene. The CDR3 runs to 14 residues. Trimming took 6 bases from V and 3 from J, leaving 15 bases between them. Germline V gene lookup returns CDR1 MNHNS and CDR2 SASEGT. CDR3 residues: CASRASTVFYEQYF. The CDR3 DNA is TGTGCCAGCAGAGCGTCCACAGTCTTCTACGAGCAGTACTTC.

This clone showed up many times. The chain uses TRBV9 and TRBJ2-2; the D is unclear. The germline V gene encodes CDR1 SGDLS and CDR2 YYNGEE. CDR3 length equals 16 residues. V was pared by 0 bases and J by 1 base, with 10 bases between. CDR3 loop: CASSVGVHQNTGELFF. CDR3 bases: TGTGCCAGCAGCGTAGGGGTCCACCAGAACACCGGGGAGCTGTTTTTT.

This clone was detected ten times or more. The chain combines TRBV19 with TRBJ2-3; TRBD2 matches at 7 bases. The germline V gene has CDR1 LNHDA and CDR2 SQIVND (reference sequence). This CDR3 contains 14 residues. Unmatched junction bases numbered 16, after V lost 5 bases and J lost 14 bases. CDR3 sequence reads: CASSPAGRHPTRYF. As DNA, the CDR3 is TGTGCCAGTAGTCCAGCGGGACGGCACCCGACCCGGTATTTT. Together with reference TRBV19 and TRBJ2-3, the CDR3 gives the full variable domain: DGGITQSPKYLFRKEGQNVTLSCEQNLNHDAMYWYRQDPGQGLRLIYYSQIVNDFQKGDIAEGYSVSREKKESFPLTVTSAQKNPTAFYLCASSPAGRHPTRYFGPGTRLTVL.